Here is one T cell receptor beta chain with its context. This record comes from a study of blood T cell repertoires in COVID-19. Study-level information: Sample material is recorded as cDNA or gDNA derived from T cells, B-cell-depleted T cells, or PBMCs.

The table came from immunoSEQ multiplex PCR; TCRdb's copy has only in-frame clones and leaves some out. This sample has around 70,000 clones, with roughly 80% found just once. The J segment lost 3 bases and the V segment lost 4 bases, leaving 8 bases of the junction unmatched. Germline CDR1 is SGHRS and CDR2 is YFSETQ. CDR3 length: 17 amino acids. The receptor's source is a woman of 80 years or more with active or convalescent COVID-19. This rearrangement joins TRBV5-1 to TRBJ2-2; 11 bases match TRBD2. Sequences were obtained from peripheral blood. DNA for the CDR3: TGCGCCAGCAGCCCTATAGCGGGGGGGCCGGACACCGGGGAGCTGTTTTTT. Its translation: CASSPIAGGPDTGELFF.